Listed here are 23 T cell receptor beta chains from one sample, sequenced in a study of persistence of HIV-infected CD4 T cells. Sequencing used immunoSEQ version 4 in survey mode. The repertoire was sequenced with immunoSEQ multiplex PCR; TCRdb's copy has only in-frame clones and lacks some. The data show roughly 34,000 clones, with around four fifths seen just once and about 0.86% held by the top ten. Cells were stimulated with CMV-infected fibroblast lysates at roughly 10 ug/mL. CD40L/CD69 double-negative CD45RO-high memory CD4+ T cells were collected. For these receptors, no antigen is known. The specimen was CD4+ T cells sorted from PBMCs after approximately 19-hour stimulation, collected from a patient who received antiretroviral therapy. These receptors were collected from an adult man with HIV who was CMV-seropositive.

V gene TRBV7-8 combines with J gene TRBJ2-2; TRBD1 matches 8 bases. Germline V gene sequence: CDR1 SGHVS, CDR2 FQNEAQ. The length of the CDR3 is 15 residues. With V trimmed by 5 bases and J by 5 bases, 7 bases remained unmatched. The CDR3 DNA follows: TGTGCCAGCAGCCTCCGGGACAGGACGACCGGGGAGCTGTTTTTT. It encodes CASSLRDRTTGELFF.

The chain links TRBV12-3 or TRBV12-4 to TRBJ1-1; D remains ambiguous. V was trimmed by 1 base and J by 7 bases, leaving 4 bases between them. The CDR3 totals 11 residues. CDR3 in amino acids: CASSLGFEAFF. The CDR3 DNA sequence: TGTGCCAGCAGTTTAGGGTTTGAAGCTTTCTTT.

The chain combines TRBV3-1 (or the pseudogene TRBV3-2) with TRBJ2-1; 11 bases align to TRBD2. The CDR3 extends over 16 amino acids. Losses at the gene ends were 4 bases for V and 4 bases for J; bases not matched to a gene: 6. Germline V gives CDR1 LGHDT, CDR2 YNNKEL (reference sequence). CDR3 amino acids: CASSPAGTSGYNEQFF. The CDR3 DNA sequence: TGTGCCAGCAGCCCGGCCGGGACTAGCGGTTACAATGAGCAGTTCTTC.

The table lists this clone with a count of one. V usage is TRBV19 and J usage is TRBJ2-5; 7 bases map to TRBD2. The CDR3 sequence is 14 residues long. The junction had 6 bases not matched to a gene; V was cut back by 7 bases and J by 1 base. CDR1 and CDR2 from the germline V gene are LNHDA and SQIVND (reference sequence). The CDR3: CASNARGTQETQYF. As DNA, the CDR3 is TGTGCCAGTAATGCGCGGGGGACCCAAGAGACCCAGTACTTC.

The chain joins TRBV6-2 or TRBV6-3 to TRBJ1-1; D is unclear. CDR3 length: 13 amino acids. V was pared by 5 bases and J by 4 bases, with 11 bases between. Germline-derived CDR1 and CDR2 are MNHEY and SVGEGT. For the CDR3, the DNA is TGTGCCAGCAGTCCCATTATGGGCACTGAAGCTTTCTTT. Amino acid sequence: CASSPIMGTEAFF.

The chain uses TRBV6-5 and TRBJ2-1; maybe TRBD2 (7 bases). V was shortened by 2 bases and J by 7 bases, with 18 bases between the two germline ends. The CDR3 loop spans 16 amino acids. CDR1 and CDR2 (germline): MNHEY, SVGAGI. CDR3 sequence: CASSYGGGGRGNEQFF. In DNA form, the CDR3 reads TGTGCCAGCAGTTACGGTGGCGGGGGCCGAGGGAATGAGCAGTTCTTC.

The chain has TRBV12-5 and TRBJ1-2; no firm D call. The CDR3 contains 14 residues. Germline loops: CDR1 LGHNT, CDR2 FRNRAP. V lost 1 base to trimming and J lost 6 bases, with 12 bases between them. CDR3 residues: CASGLGHYGDGYTF. The CDR3, as DNA: TGTGCTAGTGGTTTGGGACATTACGGGGATGGCTACACCTTC.

This clone was counted a few times. The V and J genes are TRBV12-5 and TRBJ1-1; the match to TRBD1 covers 7 bases. Germline assignment: CDR1 LGHNT and CDR2 FRNRAP. This CDR3 comprises 17 residues. Trimming took 1 base from V and 4 from J; bases not matched to a gene: 12. The CDR3 DNA reads TGTGCTAGTGGTTTGGGCGTCCGACAGGGATTGAGCACTGAAGCTTTCTTT. It is translated as CASGLGVRQGLSTEAFF.

The gene calls are TRBV30 and TRBJ1-1; unclear D gene. Between the trimmed V and J ends, which lost 0 bases and 2 bases, there was a span of 7 bases. The length of the CDR3 is 13 residues. Germline lookup yields CDR1 GTSNPN and CDR2 SVGIG (reference sequence). The CDR3 DNA is TGTGCCTGGAGTGTACGGGGTAACACTGAAGCTTTCTTT. Protein: CAWSVRGNTEAFF.

The CDR3 protein is CASSRHQGYQPQHF. The CDR3 nucleotides read TGTGCCAGCAGTCGACATCAGGGATACCAGCCCCAGCATTTT. V is TRBV6-2 or TRBV6-3 and J is TRBJ1-5, with a possible D match to TRBD1 (5 bases). Trimming cost V 5 bases and J 7 bases, with 15 bases left between them. Germline CDR1 and CDR2: MNHEY and SVGEGT. The CDR3 covers 14 residues.

This chain connects TRBV21-1 to TRBJ2-5; TRBD1, the table's D call, was not compared with the DNA. TRBV21-1 is marked as a pseudogene. CDR3 length equals 16 residues. The CDR3, as DNA: TGTGCCAGCAGCAACCGGGACAGGGCGGCCCAAGAGACCCAGTACTTC. Residues: CASSNRDRAAQETQYF.

The chain employs TRBV9 and TRBJ2-7; 7 positions match TRBD1. V shed 0 bases and J 7 bases; nucleotides not matched to a gene: 7. CDR1 and CDR2 from the germline V gene are SGDLS and YYNGEE. The CDR3 has 14 amino acids. The DNA of the CDR3 is TGTGCCAGCAGCGTAGGGACAGGAAGAGGGGAGCAGTACTTC. Amino acid sequence: CASSVGTGRGEQYF. Full variable domain (missing parts from reference TRBV9 and TRBJ2-7): DSGVTQTPKHLITATGQRVTLRCSPRSGDLSVYWYQQSLDQGLQFLIQYYNGEERAKGNILERFSAQQFPDLHSELNLSSLELGDSALYFCASSVGTGRGEQYFGPGTRLTVT.

The chain has TRBV4-1 and TRBJ2-7; 12 bases match TRBD1. After removal of 8 bases from V and 3 bases from J, the junction contained 8 bases not matched to a gene. The CDR3 runs 15 residues. Looked up from germline, CDR1 is MGHRA and CDR2 is YSYEKL. The CDR3 loop reads CASARGTGGSYEQYF. In nucleotides, the CDR3 is TGCGCCAGCGCAAGGGGGACAGGGGGCAGCTACGAGCAGTACTTC.

The rearrangement uses TRBV30 and TRBJ1-6, with 7 nucleotides matching TRBD1. This CDR3 spans 15 amino acids. V shed 3 bases and J 7 bases; nucleotides not matched to a gene: 9. Germline V gene sequence: CDR1 GTSNPN, CDR2 SVGIG (reference sequence). The CDR3 bases are TGTGCCTGGAGCGAATGGGACAGAACCAATTCACCCCTCCACTTT. Protein: CAWSEWDRTNSPLHF.

J is TRBJ1-1 and V is TRBV7-9; no clear D gene. V lost 3 bases to trimming and J lost 4 bases, with 15 bases between them. The germline gives CDR1 SEHNR, CDR2 FQNEAQ (reference sequence). The CDR3 extends over 15 amino acids. The CDR3 region has the DNA TGTGCCAGCAGCTTTTCCGTGGGAGCGGTCACTGAAGCTTTCTTT. Amino acids: CASSFSVGAVTEAFF.

This clone was counted a few times. The chain recombines TRBV4-2 with TRBJ2-7; 8 bases fit TRBD1. The germline V gene encodes CDR1 LGHNA and CDR2 YNFKEQ. The CDR3 length is 13 residues. Germline trimming cut 0 bases from V and 7 bases from J; bases unmatched to any gene: 2. The CDR3 loop is CASSQETGVEQYF. In DNA, the CDR3 is TGTGCCAGCAGCCAAGAGACAGGGGTTGAGCAGTACTTC.

The chain has TRBV10-3 and TRBJ1-6, with 7 bases aligning to TRBD1. V gave up 8 bases and J gave up 0 bases; unmatched junction bases: 10. The CDR3 has 17 residues. Germline CDR1 and CDR2: ENHRY and SYGVKD. CDR3 sequence: CAIGKQGISSYNSPLHF. DNA for the CDR3: TGTGCCATCGGGAAACAGGGGATCTCCTCCTATAATTCACCCCTCCACTTT.

The chain uses TRBV4-3 and TRBJ1-3; D remains unclear. Germline values: CDR1 LGHNA, CDR2 YSLEER. This CDR3 is 16 amino acids long. V lost 0 bases and J 3 bases, leaving 12 bases between the germline ends. In DNA, the CDR3 is TGCGCCAGCAGCCAAGATGCCGGAATACGTGGAAACACCATATATTTT. This gives the protein CASSQDAGIRGNTIYF.

Worth noting for this clone: At one end, the junction sequence differs from germline, possibly due to a read error. The chain recombines TRBV6-5 with TRBJ1-2; TRBD1 matches at 12 bases. Germline V gene lookup returns CDR1 MNHEY and CDR2 SVGAGI. The CDR3 sequence is 11 residues long. CDR3 coding DNA: TGTGCCAGTGGGACAGGGGGCCCCGCTAGCTTC. Translated: CASGTGGPASF.

V and J are TRBV2 and TRBJ2-7, with 7 bases that match TRBD1. Looked up from germline, CDR1 is SNHLY and CDR2 is FYNNEI. V was clipped by 2 bases and J by 4 bases; unmatched bases: 5. CDR3 length equals 14 residues. CDR3 amino acids: CASSERGRRYEQYF. In nucleotides, the CDR3 is TGTGCCAGCAGTGAAAGGGGGCGCAGATACGAGCAGTACTTC. The complete variable domain, with remaining parts taken from reference TRBV2 and TRBJ2-7, reads EPEVTQTPSHQVTQMGQEVILRCVPISNHLYFYWYRQILGQKVEFLVSFYNNEISEKSEIFDDQFSVERPDGSNFTLKIRSTKLEDSAMYFCASSERGRRYEQYFGPGTRLTVT.

The table lists this clone with a few counts. The rearrangement links TRBV28 to TRBJ1-5, with D possibly matching TRBD1 (5 bases). Germline CDR1 is MDHEN and CDR2 is SYDVKM. The CDR3 is 12 amino acids. CDR3 bases: TGTGCTTCCAGGGATAGCAATCAGCCCCAGCATTTT. It yields the protein CASRDSNQPQHF.

This clone appeared once. The CDR3 DNA reads TGTGCTAGTGGTTTACCAGTTCAGGGTGAAGCTTTCTTT. Translating it yields CASGLPVQGEAFF. V and J are TRBV12-5 and TRBJ1-1; D possibly corresponds to TRBD1 (5 bases). The CDR3 extends over 13 amino acids. V was pared by 3 bases and J by 7 bases, with 12 bases between. Germline V CDR1 and CDR2: LGHNT, FRNRAP.

The V and J genes are TRBV6-2 or TRBV6-3 and TRBJ1-3; the match to TRBD1 covers 7 bases. This CDR3 region has 19 residues. J lost 0 bases, V lost 0 bases, and 11 bases had no gene match. The germline V gene encodes CDR1 MNHEY and CDR2 SVGEGT. The CDR3 reads CASSYSAGGAKSSGNTIYF. For the CDR3, the DNA is TGTGCCAGCAGTTACTCGGCAGGGGGTGCGAAGAGCTCTGGAAACACCATATATTTT.